In its sample, the clone carrying this TCR beta chain was seen many times. Its antigen is undetermined. The data belong to a study of T cells in Graves' hyperthyroidism and ophthalmopathy. Study-level points and caveats: Stable hyperthyroidism was told apart from ophthalmopathy by a model built on 13 V-J features.

Patients were excluded because of uncontrolled infection, other autoimmune disease, pregnancy or lactation. Germline CDR1 DFQATT, CDR2 SNEGSKA (reference sequence). This CDR3 has 17 residues. Trimming took 0 bases from V and 0 from J, leaving 15 bases between them. It was RNA transcripts that yielded the amplified TCR beta CDR3 regions. The HTBI set primed first-round TCR CDR3 RT-PCR. TCRdb analysed the multiplex PCR reads with MiXCR anew, one entry per CDR3 protein. The sample carries about 640,000 distinct CDR3 sequences, 14% recorded once. This TCR was sampled from a woman aged 45-65 years with Graves' ophthalmopathy. Sequenced material: blood. This chain joins TRBV20-1 and TRBJ2-1; D not certain. In nucleotides, the CDR3 is TGCAGTGCTAGAGATTTGAAGAGACATAGCTCCTACAATGAGCAGTTCTTC. The encoded protein is CSARDLKRHSSYNEQFF.